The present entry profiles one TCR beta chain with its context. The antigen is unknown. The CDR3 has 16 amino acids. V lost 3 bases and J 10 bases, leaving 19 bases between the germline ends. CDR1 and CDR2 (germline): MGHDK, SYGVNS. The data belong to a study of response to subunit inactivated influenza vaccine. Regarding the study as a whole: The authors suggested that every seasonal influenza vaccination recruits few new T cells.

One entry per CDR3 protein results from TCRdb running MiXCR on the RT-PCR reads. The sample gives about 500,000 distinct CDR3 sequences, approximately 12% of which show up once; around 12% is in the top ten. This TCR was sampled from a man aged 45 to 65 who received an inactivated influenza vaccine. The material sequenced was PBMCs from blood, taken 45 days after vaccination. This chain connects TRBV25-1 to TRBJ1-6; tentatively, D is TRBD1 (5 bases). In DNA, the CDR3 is TGTGCCAGCAGTGACTTTAGCGGGGCGCGGGGGTCACCCCTCCACTTT. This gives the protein CASSDFSGARGSPLHF.